This T cell receptor (beta chain) emerged from a study of PD-1 blockade in classical Hodgkin lymphoma. Study findings and constraints: Significantly greater TCR diversity emerged by C4D1 in CD4+ cells but not CD8+ cells. Exclusion removed patients who began nivolumab under 1 year after ASCT. Newly diagnosed patients had diversity similar to the baseline diversity of complete responders.

Documented time point: cycle 4 day 1 (C4D1), after 6 weeks of nivolumab. Autologous stem cell transplantation was followed by relapse in every patient, and brentuximab vedotin exposure varied. Purification of CD4+ T cells from thawed PBMCs was achieved by magnetic negative selection. Relapsed/refractory classical Hodgkin lymphoma patients had complete, partial or progressive responses. Using immunoSEQ multiplex PCR, the repertoire was profiled, and TCRdb retains in-frame clones only, with some absent. This table has approximately 10,000 clones, approximately 88% appearing once. Trimming cost V 1 base and J 0 bases, with 8 bases left between them. Germline V lookup: CDR1 KGHSH, CDR2 LQKENI. There are 15 residues in the CDR3. Details on this clone: Its antigen is unidentified.

The receptor's source is a human donor with classical Hodgkin lymphoma. The sample here was CD4+ T cells from blood, taken before the fourth cycle of nivolumab. This sequence joins TRBV18 and TRBJ2-3; no clear D. CDR3 loop: CASSPLGTSTDTQYF. CDR3 nucleotide sequence: TGTGCCAGCTCACCACTCGGTACTAGCACAGATACGCAGTATTTT. Based on the CDR3 plus reference TRBV18 and TRBJ2-3, the full variable domain is NAGVMQNPRHLVRRRGQEARLRCSPMKGHSHVYWYRQLPEEGLKFMVYLQKENIIDESGMPKERFSAEFPKEGPSILRIQQVVRGDSAAYFCASSPLGTSTDTQYFGPGTRLTVL.